The 15 T cell receptor beta chains below come from one sample, sequenced in a study of blood T cell repertoires in COVID-19. The assay was immunoSEQ multiplex PCR, and TCRdb's table has in-frame clones only and misses some. The sample lists about 240,000 clones, roughly 90% seen once, with 5.5% to 6.5% in the top ten. The sample taken for sequencing was peripheral blood. These receptors came from a man in his 60s with acute or convalescent COVID-19.

The J gene is TRBJ1-6, the V gene TRBV9; the D gene is possibly TRBD1 (5 bases). The CDR3 runs 15 residues. V was cut by 0 bases and J by 11 bases, with 15 bases left in between. CDR1 and CDR2 from the germline V gene are SGDLS and YYNGEE. CDR3 region: CASSVGQQAGAPLHF. DNA for the CDR3: TGTGCCAGCAGCGTAGGGCAACAGGCTGGGGCACCCCTCCACTTT.

CDR3 in DNA: TGTGCCAGCAGCCAAGATTCTGGGGGGCTGGGACAGGTGTTTAATGAGCAGTTCTTC. Its protein product is CASSQDSGGLGQVFNEQFF. The chain has TRBV4-2 and TRBJ2-1; 8 positions match TRBD1. The CDR3 extends over 19 amino acids. The germline V gene encodes CDR1 LGHNA and CDR2 YNFKEQ. Trimming at V came to 0 bases and at J to 7 bases, leaving 17 bases not matched to a gene.

J is TRBJ2-7 and V is TRBV5-1, with 8 bases lining up with TRBD1. Per the germline V gene, CDR1 is SGHRS and CDR2 is YFSETQ. This CDR3 has 15 residues. The V and J ends lost 5 bases and 1 base, in that order; junction bases with no gene match: 8. The CDR3 nucleotides read TGCGCCAGCAGGATGGCCGGGACAGGTTCCTACGAGCAGTACTTC. It specifies CASRMAGTGSYEQYF.

V and J are TRBV5-8 and TRBJ2-3, with D possibly TRBD2 on 5 matching bases. Germline V gene data show CDR1 as SGHTS and CDR2 as YDEGEE. V was cut by 4 bases and J by 0 bases, with 9 bases left in between. This CDR3 spans 14 amino acids. CDR3 DNA sequence: TGTGCCAGCAGCCGACGGACTAGCACAGATACGCAGTATTTT. Its protein product is CASSRRTSTDTQYF. The entire variable domain, with the rest obtained from reference TRBV5-8 and TRBJ2-3, is as follows: EAGVTQSPTHLIKTRGQQATLRCSPISGHTSVYWYQQALGLGLQFLLWYDEGEERNRGNFPPRFSGRQFPNYSSELNVNALELEDSALYLCASSRRTSTDTQYFGPGTRLTVL.

The genes are TRBV9 and TRBJ2-7, with D possibly TRBD1 on 7 matching bases. This CDR3 has 14 amino acids. Germline CDR1 reads SGDLS; CDR2 reads YYNGEE. Trimming stripped 4 bases from V and 5 bases from J, with 16 bases between. The CDR3 protein is CASSPEGASDEQYF. In nucleotides, the CDR3 is TGTGCCAGCAGCCCGGAGGGGGCGAGCGACGAGCAGTACTTC.

The chain employs TRBV19 and TRBJ2-3; 11 bases fit TRBD2. The CDR3 extends over 16 amino acids. From germline, CDR1 is LNHDA and CDR2 SQIVND (reference sequence). The junction had 4 bases not matched to a gene; V was cut back by 3 bases and J by 2 bases. CDR3 coding DNA: TGTGCCAGTAGTATTAGGGGACTAGCGGACACAGATACGCAGTATTTT. Its translation: CASSIRGLADTDTQYF.

The chain uses TRBV7-9 and TRBJ2-7; 7 positions agree with TRBD2. The germline CDR1 and CDR2 sequences are SEHNR and FQNEAQ (reference sequence). The CDR3 has 15 amino acids. After removal of 0 bases from V and 4 bases from J, the junction contained 6 bases not matched to a gene. CDR3 amino acids: CASSLAPLGGYEQYF. CDR3 DNA: TGTGCCAGCAGCTTAGCGCCCTTGGGGGGGTACGAGCAGTACTTC.

A remark on this clone: The same CDR3 can be traced to other DNA sequences in this sample. The J gene is TRBJ2-7, the V gene TRBV11-2; possibly TRBD1 for D (5 bases). CDR1 and CDR2 (germline): SGHAT, FQNNGV. Trimming removed 0 bases at V and 3 bases at J, with 6 bases between. This CDR3 contains 13 residues. CDR3 in DNA: TGTGCCAGCAGCTTAGACAGGGACTACGAGCAGTACTTC. The encoded protein is CASSLDRDYEQYF.

The chain carries TRBV6-6 and TRBJ1-4; D call uncertain. Germline assignment: CDR1 MNHNY and CDR2 SVGAGI (reference sequence). The CDR3 length is 12 residues. V dropped 0 bases and J dropped 8 bases, with 4 bases sitting between them. CDR3 residues: CASSYSLEKLFF. As DNA, the CDR3 is TGTGCCAGCAGTTACTCCTTAGAAAAACTGTTTTTT.

This clone came up many times. The V gene is TRBV3-1 (or the pseudogene TRBV3-2), the J gene TRBJ1-2, with a tentative D call TRBD1 (5 bases). The V end lost 0 bases, the J end lost 8 bases, and 10 bases lay between the germline ends. This CDR3 region has 13 residues. In germline, CDR1 is LGHDT, CDR2 YNNKEL (reference sequence). CDR3 sequence reads: CASSQDGGGGYTF. Written as DNA, the CDR3 is TGTGCCAGCAGCCAAGATGGGGGGGGAGGCTACACCTTC.

The chain employs TRBV19 and TRBJ2-1; D uncertain. V was pared by 1 base and J by 7 bases, with 8 bases between. Per the germline V gene, CDR1 is LNHDA and CDR2 is SQIVND (reference sequence). This CDR3 is 13 amino acids long. The DNA of the CDR3 is TGTGCCAGTAGTATAGCTCACGGGAATGAGCAGTTCTTC. Amino acids: CASSIAHGNEQFF.

To note about this clone: Relative to the germline gene, one junction end is altered; a read error may explain this. The rearrangement uses TRBV11-3 and TRBJ2-1; a possible D gene is TRBD2 (6 bases). This CDR3 spans 12 amino acids. Germline V gene sequence: CDR1 SGHNT, CDR2 YENEEA. The CDR3 DNA reads as TGTGGCAGCGCGGGAAACAACGGTGAGCAGTTCTTC. Translation gives CGSAGNNGEQFF. Full variable domain (outside the CDR3, taken from reference TRBV11-3 and TRBJ2-1): EAGVVQSPRYKIIEKKQPVAFWCNPISGHNTLYWYLQNLGQGPELLIRYENEEAVDDSQLPKDRFSAERLKGVDSTLKIQPAELGDSAVYLCGSAGNNGEQFFGPGTRLTVL.

This clone was counted only a few times. The chain is built from TRBV5-1 and TRBJ2-7; the match to TRBD1 covers 8 bases. This CDR3 has 15 residues. Per the germline V gene, CDR1 is SGHRS and CDR2 is YFSETQ. The V segment lost 3 bases and the J segment 3 bases; nucleotides outside the gene matches: 8. This chain's CDR3 is CASSSDRDRFYEQYF. The CDR3 DNA reads as TGCGCCAGCAGCTCCGACCGGGACAGGTTCTACGAGCAGTACTTC.

The chain is built from TRBV19 and TRBJ1-4; TRBD1 might be the D (5 bases). The V gene lost 5 bases and the J gene lost 3 bases, with 13 bases spanning the gap. CDR3 length equals 15 residues. Germline V gives CDR1 LNHDA, CDR2 SQIVND (reference sequence). The CDR3: CASSLWGGANEKLFF. The CDR3 DNA sequence: TGTGCCAGTAGTCTATGGGGCGGTGCTAATGAAAAACTGTTTTTT.

This chain joins TRBV10-3 and TRBJ2-7; D remains ambiguous. The CDR3 sequence is 12 residues long. The V gene lost 2 bases and the J gene lost 3 bases, with 5 bases spanning the gap. Germline loops: CDR1 ENHRY, CDR2 SYGVKD. The CDR3 is CAISEIVYEQYF. For the CDR3, the DNA is TGTGCCATCAGTGAGATCGTCTACGAGCAGTACTTC.